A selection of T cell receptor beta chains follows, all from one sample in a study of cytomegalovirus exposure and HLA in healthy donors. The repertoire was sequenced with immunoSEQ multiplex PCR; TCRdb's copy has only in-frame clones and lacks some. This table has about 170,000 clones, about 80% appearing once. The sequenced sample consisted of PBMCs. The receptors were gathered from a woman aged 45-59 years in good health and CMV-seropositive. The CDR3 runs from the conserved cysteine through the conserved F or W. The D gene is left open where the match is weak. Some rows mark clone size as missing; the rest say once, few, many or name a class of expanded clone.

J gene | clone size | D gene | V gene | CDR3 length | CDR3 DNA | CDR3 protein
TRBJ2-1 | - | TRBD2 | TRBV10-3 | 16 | TGTGCCACCGACAGACTAGCGGGAGGGCAACACAATGAGCAGTTCTTC | CATDRLAGGQHNEQFF
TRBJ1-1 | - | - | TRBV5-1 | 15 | TGCGCCAGCACCCGCACTGAAGGGGTGAACACTGAAGCTTTCTTT | CASTRTEGVNTEAFF
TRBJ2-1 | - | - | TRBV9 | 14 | TGTGCCAGCAGCGTAGCTGTGAGTATGAATGAGCAGTTCTTC | CASSVAVSMNEQFF
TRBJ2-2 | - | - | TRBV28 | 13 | - | CASSLLRAGELFF
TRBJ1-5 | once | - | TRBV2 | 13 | TGTGCCAGCAGTGGACAGTCAAATCAGCCCCAGCATTTT | CASSGQSNQPQHF
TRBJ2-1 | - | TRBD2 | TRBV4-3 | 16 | TGCGCCAGCAGCCAAGACGGGGGGAACTCCTACAATGAGCAGTTCTTC | CASSQDGGNSYNEQFF
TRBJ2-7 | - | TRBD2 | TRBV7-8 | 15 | TGTGCCAGCAGCTTAAGGGCGGGAGTCGCCTACGAGCAGTACTTC | CASSLRAGVAYEQYF
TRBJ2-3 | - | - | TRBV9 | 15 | TGTGCCAGCAGCGTAGCCCAAGGAGGGACAGATACGCAGTATTTT | CASSVAQGGTDTQYF
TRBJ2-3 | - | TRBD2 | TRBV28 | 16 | TGTGCCAGCAGTTTCCCGGCCGGGGGGGATCAGGATACGCAGTATTTT | CASSFPAGGDQDTQYF
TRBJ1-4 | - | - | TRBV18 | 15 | TGTGCCAGCTCACCATCCACAGGGTCTGGTGAAAAACTGTTTTTT | CASSPSTGSGEKLFF
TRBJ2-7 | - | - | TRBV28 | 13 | TGTGCCACCGACTCGGATATCTCCTACGAGCAGTACTTC | CATDSDISYEQYF
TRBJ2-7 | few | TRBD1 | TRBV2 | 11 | TGTGCCAGCAGGGAGCCGGGGACAGTGTACTTC | CASREPGTVYF
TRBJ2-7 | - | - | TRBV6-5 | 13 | TGTGCCAGCCAGCGTTGGGGCCTGGGGGAGCAGTACTTC | CASQRWGLGEQYF
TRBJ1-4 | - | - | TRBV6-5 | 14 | TGTGCCAGCAGTTACTCACAGGGTAATGAAAAACTGTTTTTT | CASSYSQGNEKLFF
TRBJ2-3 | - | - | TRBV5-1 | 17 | TGCGCCAGCAGCTTACCGGGACTTTGGGAAGGCACAGATACGCAGTATTTT | CASSLPGLWEGTDTQYF
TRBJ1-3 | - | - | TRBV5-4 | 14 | TGTGCCAGCAGCCACAGAGACTCTGGAAACACCATATATTTT | CASSHRDSGNTIYF
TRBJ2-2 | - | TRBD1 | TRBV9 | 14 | TGTGCCAGCAGCGCCAGGGGGCGCAACGGGGAGCTGTTTTTT | CASSARGRNGELFF
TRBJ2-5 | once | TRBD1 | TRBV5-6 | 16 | TGTGCCAGCAGCCTGGTAGGCCAGGGGGCGGGAGAGACCCAGTACTTC | CASSLVGQGAGETQYF
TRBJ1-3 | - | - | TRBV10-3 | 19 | TGTGCCATCAGTGAGTCGATTACCGGGACATTTACCTCTGGAAACACCATATATTTT | CAISESITGTFTSGNTIYF
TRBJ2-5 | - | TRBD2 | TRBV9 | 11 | TGTGCCAGCAGCGGGGGGGGGACCTTGTACTTC | CASSGGGTLYF
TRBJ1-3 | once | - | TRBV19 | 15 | TGTGCCAGCGTGGCTGGTGGCCTCTCTGGAAACACCATATATTTT | CASVAGGLSGNTIYF
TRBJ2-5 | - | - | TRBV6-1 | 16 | TGTGCCAGCAGTGCCCGTAATACGGTCGCCCAAGAGACCCAGTACTTC | CASSARNTVAQETQYF
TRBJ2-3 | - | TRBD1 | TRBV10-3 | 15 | TGTGCCATCAGTGAGTCTAACAGGGGGAAGGATACGCAGTATTTT | CAISESNRGKDTQYF
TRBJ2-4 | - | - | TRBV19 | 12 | TGTGCCAGTAGTATGCAGGGAAACATTCAGTACTTC | CASSMQGNIQYF
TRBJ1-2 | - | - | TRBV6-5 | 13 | TGTGCCAGCAGCCAAAGACAGTTATATGGCTACACCTTC | CASSQRQLYGYTF
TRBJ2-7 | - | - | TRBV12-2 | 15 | TGTGCAAGTCGCTCCCCGGGACAGTCAGACTACGAGCAGTACTTC | CASRSPGQSDYEQYF
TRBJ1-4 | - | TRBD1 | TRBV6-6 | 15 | TGTGCCAGCAGCCACACCGGGACAGGGGGTGAAAAACTGTTTTTT | CASSHTGTGGEKLFF
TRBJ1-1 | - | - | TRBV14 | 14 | TGTGCCAGCAGCCCCGTCGGGTCCAAGACTGAAGCTTTCTTT | CASSPVGSKTEAFF
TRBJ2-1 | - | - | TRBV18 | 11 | TGTGCCAGCTCACCCGGGGAGGATCAGTTCTTC | CASSPGEDQFF
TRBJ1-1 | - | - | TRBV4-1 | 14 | TGCGCCAGCAGCCAGAGGCCAGCGAACACTGAAGCTTTCTTT | CASSQRPANTEAFF
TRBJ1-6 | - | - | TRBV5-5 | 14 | TGTGCCAGCAGCTTGCGGGGAGAGAGTTCACCCCTCCACTTT | CASSLRGESSPLHF
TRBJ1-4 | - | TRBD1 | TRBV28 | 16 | TGTGCCAGCAGTTTATACCCACAGGGGAAAAGGGAAAAACTGTTTTTT | CASSLYPQGKREKLFF
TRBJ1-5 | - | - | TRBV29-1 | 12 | TGCAGCGTGGGGGAGGGTGATCAGCCCCAGCATTTT | CSVGEGDQPQHF
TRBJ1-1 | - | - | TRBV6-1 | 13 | TGTGCCAGCAGTGAAGCGCTAGGGGATAGGGCTTTCTTT | CASSEALGDRAFF
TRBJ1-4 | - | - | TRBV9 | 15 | TGTGCCAGCAGCGTAATGGATCAGGGTGGTGAAAAACTGTTTTTT | CASSVMDQGGEKLFF
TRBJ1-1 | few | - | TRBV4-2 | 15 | TGTGCCAGCAGCCAAGAAATGATGCGGGGCTCTGAAGCTTTCTTT | CASSQEMMRGSEAFF
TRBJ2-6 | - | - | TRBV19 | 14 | TGTGCCACCTCGGGATTCTCTGGGGCCAACGTCCTGACTTTC | CATSGFSGANVLTF
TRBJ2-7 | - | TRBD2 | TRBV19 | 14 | TGTGCCAGTAGTAGGGGGAGCGGGAGGCTCGAGCAGTACTTC | CASSRGSGRLEQYF
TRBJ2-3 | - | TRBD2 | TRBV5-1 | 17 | TGCGCCAGTTCACTAGCGGGGGCCACCTACCGCACAGATACGCAGTATTTT | CASSLAGATYRTDTQYF
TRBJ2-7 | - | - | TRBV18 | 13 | TGTGCCAGCTCACTAAACAGGGTTCACGAGCAGTACTTC | CASSLNRVHEQYF
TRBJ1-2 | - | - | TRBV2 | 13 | TGTGCCAGCAGGGGCGGGGCGGGATTCGGCTACACCTTC | CASRGGAGFGYTF
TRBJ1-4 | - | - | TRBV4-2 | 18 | TGTGCCAGCAGCCCGCGGGGGGGGCGACAGGCAACTAATGAAAAACTGTTTTTT | CASSPRGGRQATNEKLFF
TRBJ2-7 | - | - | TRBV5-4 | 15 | TGTGCCAGCAGCTCCCAGACAGCTTACTCCTACGAGCAGTACTTC | CASSSQTAYSYEQYF
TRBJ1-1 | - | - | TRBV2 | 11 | TGTGCCAGCAGAGCTTTGACTGAAGCTTTCTTT | CASRALTEAFF
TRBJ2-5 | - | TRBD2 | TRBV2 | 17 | TGTGCCAGCAGTGAGGCCACTAGCGGGGGGGGCAGGGAGACCCAGTACTTC | CASSEATSGGGRETQYF
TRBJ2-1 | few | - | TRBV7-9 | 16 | TGTGCCAGCAGTCCCATAACTACTATATCCTACAATGAGCAGTTCTTC | CASSPITTISYNEQFF
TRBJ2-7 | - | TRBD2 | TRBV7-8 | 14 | TGTGCCAGCGTTATGGGCGGGAGGGCCGTCGAGCAGTACTTC | CASVMGGRAVEQYF
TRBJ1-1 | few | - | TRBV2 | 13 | TGTGCCAGCAGTGTTTACGGGAACACTGAAGCTTTCTTT | CASSVYGNTEAFF
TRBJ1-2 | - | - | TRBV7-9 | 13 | TGTGCCAGCAACGTCCGGGAGAACTATGGCTACACCTTC | CASNVRENYGYTF
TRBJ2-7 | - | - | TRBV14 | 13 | TGTGCCAGCAGCCAAGATCTACGGGACGAGCAGTACTTC | CASSQDLRDEQYF
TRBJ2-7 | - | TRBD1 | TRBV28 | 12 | TGTGCCAGTTTCAGGGACAGCTACGAGCAGTACTTC | CASFRDSYEQYF
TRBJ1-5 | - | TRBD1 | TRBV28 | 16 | TGTGCCAGCAGTTCACTACAGGGGGCTAGCAATCAGCCCCAGCATTTT | CASSSLQGASNQPQHF
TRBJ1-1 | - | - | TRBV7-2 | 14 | TGTGCCAGCAGCCTCGGGTTATTGAACACTGAAGCTTTCTTT | CASSLGLLNTEAFF
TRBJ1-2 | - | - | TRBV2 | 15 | TGTGCCAGCAGTGAAAGGGGGAATTTAGGCTATGGCTACACCTTC | CASSERGNLGYGYTF
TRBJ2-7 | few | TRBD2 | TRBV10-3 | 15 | TGTGCCATCAGTGTAAGGACTAGCGGGAGAGACGAGCAGTACTTC | CAISVRTSGRDEQYF
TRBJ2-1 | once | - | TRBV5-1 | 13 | TGCGCCAGCAGCTTGGTGTCGTTAAATGAGCAGTTCTTC | CASSLVSLNEQFF
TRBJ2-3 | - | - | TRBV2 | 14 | TGTGCCAGCAGTGCGGACTGGAGAGGGGATACGCAGTATTTT | CASSADWRGDTQYF